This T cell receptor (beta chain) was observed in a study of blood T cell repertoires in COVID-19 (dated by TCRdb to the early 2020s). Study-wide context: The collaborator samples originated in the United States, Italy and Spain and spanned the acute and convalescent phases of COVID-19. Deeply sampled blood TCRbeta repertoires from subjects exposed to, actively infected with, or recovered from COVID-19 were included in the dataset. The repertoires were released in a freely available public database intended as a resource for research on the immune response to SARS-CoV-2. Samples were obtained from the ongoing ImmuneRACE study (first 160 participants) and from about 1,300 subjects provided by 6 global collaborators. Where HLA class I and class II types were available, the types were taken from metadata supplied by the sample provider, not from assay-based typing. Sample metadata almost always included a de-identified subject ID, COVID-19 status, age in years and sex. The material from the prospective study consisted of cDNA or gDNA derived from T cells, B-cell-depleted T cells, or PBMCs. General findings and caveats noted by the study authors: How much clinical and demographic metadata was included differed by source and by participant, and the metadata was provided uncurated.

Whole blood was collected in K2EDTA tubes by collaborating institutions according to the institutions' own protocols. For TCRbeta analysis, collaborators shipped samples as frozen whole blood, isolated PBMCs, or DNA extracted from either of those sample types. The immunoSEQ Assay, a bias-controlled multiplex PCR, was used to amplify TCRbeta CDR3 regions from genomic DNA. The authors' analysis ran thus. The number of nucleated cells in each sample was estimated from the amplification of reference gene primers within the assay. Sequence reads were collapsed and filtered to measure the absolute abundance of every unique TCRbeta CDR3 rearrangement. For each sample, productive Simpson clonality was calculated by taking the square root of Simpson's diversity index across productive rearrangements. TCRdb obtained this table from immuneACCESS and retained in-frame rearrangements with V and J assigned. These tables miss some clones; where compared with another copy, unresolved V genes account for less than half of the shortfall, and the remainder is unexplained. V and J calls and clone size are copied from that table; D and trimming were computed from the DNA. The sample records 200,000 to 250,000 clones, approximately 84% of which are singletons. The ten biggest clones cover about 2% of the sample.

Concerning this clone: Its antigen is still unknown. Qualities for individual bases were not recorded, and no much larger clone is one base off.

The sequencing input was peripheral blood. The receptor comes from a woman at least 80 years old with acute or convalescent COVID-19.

The CDR3 loop reads CASSLARGLTNEKLFF. The sequenced DNA: TGTGCCAGCAGCTTAGCGCGGGGATTGACTAATGAAAAACTGTTTTTT. Recombination joined TRBV7-9 with TRBJ1-4, with an unclear D gene assignment. The CDR3, from cysteine to phenylalanine, totals 16 residues. The kept DNA is CDR3 alone, 48 bases in frame from the first base. The junction shows trimming of 0 bases on V and 2 bases on J, plus 10 bases between the germline ends. CDR1 and CDR2 were assigned from the germline V gene (reference sequence) as SEHNR and FQNEAQ.